This TCR beta chain is from a study of shared clonotypes between healthy human individuals. From germline, CDR1 is SGHTA and CDR2 FQGNSA. The CDR3 spans 13 residues. The junction had 7 bases not matched to a gene; V was cut back by 5 bases and J by 8 bases. Researchers ran the assay at a deep level. DNA at 150 to 200 ng, 25,000 to 30,000 T cell genomes, went into sorted-subset replicate PCRs. Sequencing was performed with immunoSEQ multiplex PCR; in TCRdb, only in-frame clones are kept and a portion is missing. The sample lists over a million clones; roughly 80% were seen once. Study-level points and caveats: With few donors, the genetic and exposure-history diversity represented was limited. Estimated richness was generally greater in naive than memory subsets.

This clone was detected once. What it binds is unknown. Specimen: memory CD4+ T cells sorted from blood. The sample's subset: CD45RA-negative fraction. The source is a man aged 18 to 30 in good health. The V and J genes are TRBV7-2 and TRBJ1-2; 8 bases match TRBD1. The CDR3 DNA reads TGTGCCAGCAGCCCGGACAGGGTGCGGGGCTACACCTTC. It specifies CASSPDRVRGYTF.